Given below is one TCR beta chain in context. The antigen is undetermined. This entry comes from a study of T cell repertoires in cytomegalovirus infection. TCRdb independently ran MiXCR on the reads; one entry per CDR3 protein. The table has some 920,000 distinct CDR3 sequences, roughly 30% seen once. The CDR3 length is 18 residues. Unmatched junction bases numbered 8, after V lost 2 bases and J lost 3 bases. Germline V CDR1 and CDR2: SGHNT, YYREEE (reference sequence). The sample was cultured CD8+ T cells from PBMCs, taken from culture after CMV antigen stimulation. The origin of this receptor is a human donor in good health (CMV status not recorded). Some clones in this sample may be carry-over from other donors' samples. V is TRBV5-4 and J is TRBJ2-5; 15 bases map to TRBD2. CDR3 sequence: CASSFGTSGGPREETQYF. In DNA form, the CDR3 reads TGTGCCAGCAGCTTCGGGACTAGCGGGGGGCCCCGAGAAGAGACCCAGTACTTC.